The 16 T cell receptor beta chains presented below share a single source sample, sequenced in a study of metastatic and nonmetastatic thyroid tumors. Patients underwent thyroid surgery, and none had received any treatment before it. TCRdb reanalyzed the PCR reads via MiXCR. The sample shows approximately 20,000 clones, under 45% of them seen only once. The source material was tumor tissue. The receptors shown here come from a female donor with papillary thyroid cancer or a benign thyroid nodule (not recorded which). Some clones in this sample may be carry-over from other donors' samples.

V usage is TRBV11-3 and J usage is TRBJ2-1, with 10 bases lining up with TRBD1. In germline, CDR1 is SGHNT, CDR2 YENEEA. With V trimmed by 5 bases and J by 5 bases, 3 bases remained unmatched. The CDR3 contains 14 residues. The CDR3 DNA follows: TGTGCCAGCAGCCCCGGGACAGGGGACAATGAGCAGTTCTTC. It translates to CASSPGTGDNEQFF.

This rearrangement joins TRBV4-1 to TRBJ2-2; 11 bases line up with TRBD2. The V gene's germline CDR1 is MGHRA and CDR2 YSYEKL. J was trimmed by 4 bases and V by 1 base; bases with no gene match: 5. CDR3 length: 17 amino acids. CDR3 coding DNA: TGCGCCAGCAGCCAAGGAACCGGGACTAGCGGCACCGGGGAGCTGTTTTTT. Translated: CASSQGTGTSGTGELFF.

V is TRBV5-1 and J is TRBJ1-2, with D hard to call. CDR1 and CDR2 (germline): SGHRS, YFSETQ. The CDR3 runs to 15 residues. The V and J ends lost 0 bases and 3 bases respectively, with 12 bases between them. This chain's CDR3 is CASSLDGDAHYGYTF. In DNA form, the CDR3 reads TGCGCCAGCAGCTTGGACGGAGACGCGCACTATGGCTACACCTTC. The full variable domain, rest sourced from reference TRBV5-1 and TRBJ1-2, is KAGVTQTPRYLIKTRGQQVTLSCSPISGHRSVSWYQQTPGQGLQFLFEYFSETQRNKGNFPGRFSGRQFSNSRSEMNVSTLELGDSALYLCASSLDGDAHYGYTFGSGTRLTVV.

The rearrangement joins TRBV12-3 or TRBV12-4 to TRBJ1-2; the match to TRBD1 covers 7 bases. J was trimmed by 7 bases and V by 6 bases; bases with no gene match: 8. The CDR3 spans 13 residues. In DNA form, the CDR3 reads TGTGCCAGCAGCGAAATAGGGGGCGGTGGCTACACCTTC. Translated: CASSEIGGGGYTF.

This chain connects TRBV18 to TRBJ1-1, with D unclear. The CDR3 has 15 amino acids. In germline, CDR1 is KGHSH, CDR2 LQKENI. V lost 3 bases and J lost 2, with 13 bases in between. The CDR3 region has the DNA TGTGCCAGCTCACCGGTAGTAAATGGAAACACTGAAGCTTTCTTT. This translates into CASSPVVNGNTEAFF. The whole variable domain, filled in from reference TRBV18 and TRBJ1-1, reads NAGVMQNPRHLVRRRGQEARLRCSPMKGHSHVYWYRQLPEEGLKFMVYLQKENIIDESGMPKERFSAEFPKEGPSILRIQQVVRGDSAAYFCASSPVVNGNTEAFFGQGTRLTVV.

V is TRBV6-1 and J is TRBJ2-2; the D gene is possibly TRBD2 (6 bases). The CDR3 has 16 amino acids. Trimming removed 6 bases at V and 2 bases at J, with 16 bases between. Germline V CDR1 and CDR2: MNHNS, SASEGT. CDR3 sequence (DNA): TGTGCCAGCAGCTCCCCCGGGACTCTAAACACCGGGGAGCTGTTTTTT. This codes for CASSSPGTLNTGELFF.

This chain joins TRBV7-3 and TRBJ1-1, with 9 bases matching TRBD1. CDR1 and CDR2 from the germline V gene are SGHTA and FQGTGA. Trimming at V came to 1 base and at J to 4 bases, leaving 10 bases not matched to a gene. This CDR3 spans 17 amino acids. The CDR3 loop reads CASSLNPGQGTSTEAFF. CDR3 DNA sequence: TGTGCCAGCAGCTTAAACCCGGGACAGGGAACCAGCACTGAAGCTTTCTTT.

The rearrangement joins TRBV9 to TRBJ1-1; no definite D call. Germline lookup yields CDR1 SGDLS and CDR2 YYNGEE. Trimming stripped 8 bases from V and 2 bases from J, with 10 bases between. The CDR3 totals 12 residues. CDR3 DNA: TGTGCCAGTCAGTGTCCTAACACTGAAGCTTTCTTT. Translated: CASQCPNTEAFF.

This clone was detected a few times. This chain uses TRBV28 with TRBJ2-2; TRBD1 might be the D (5 bases). The length of the CDR3 is 17 residues. Trimming pared 3 bases from V and 6 bases from J, leaving 20 bases between. The germline gives CDR1 MDHEN, CDR2 SYDVKM. The DNA for the CDR3 is TGTGCCAGCAGTTTGATTCAATCTCTTGGGGCCTCCGGGGAGCTGTTTTTT. This gives the protein CASSLIQSLGASGELFF.

V is TRBV4-3 and J is TRBJ1-1; D may be TRBD1 (5 bases). The germline gives CDR1 LGHNA, CDR2 YSLEER. The V gene lost 4 bases and the J gene lost 0 bases, with 12 bases spanning the gap. The CDR3 consists of 15 residues. The CDR3 protein is CASSPRQGLNTEAFF. Here the CDR3 DNA reads TGCGCCAGCAGCCCCCGGCAGGGATTGAACACTGAAGCTTTCTTT.

The chain couples TRBV7-8 to TRBJ2-7; 14 bases align to TRBD2. V shed 3 bases and J 2 bases; nucleotides not matched to a gene: 9. The CDR3 is 18 amino acids. The germline V gene encodes CDR1 SGHVS and CDR2 FQNEAQ. This CDR3 reads CASSFTGTSGSSAYEQYF. As DNA, the CDR3 is TGTGCCAGCAGCTTTACCGGGACTAGCGGGAGCTCCGCCTACGAGCAGTACTTC.

This clone appeared many times. Distinct nucleotide sequences in the sample also encode this CDR3. The chain carries TRBV10-2 and TRBJ2-5; 9 bases fit TRBD1. Trimming cost V 2 bases and J 2 bases; bases outside gene matches: 3. The CDR3 is made up of 15 amino acids. Germline V gives CDR1 WSHSY, CDR2 SAAADI. CDR3 residues: CASSEPGTGQETQYF. The CDR3, as DNA: TGCGCCAGCAGTGAGCCGGGGACAGGGCAAGAGACCCAGTACTTC.

V and J are TRBV7-2 and TRBJ2-3; D is undetermined. Germline V gene data show CDR1 as SGHTA and CDR2 as FQGNSA. CDR3 length: 14 amino acids. V was clipped by 4 bases and J by 5 bases, with 13 bases between them. The CDR3 sequence is CASSSPGAGDTQYF. The DNA for the CDR3 is TGTGCCAGCAGCTCCCCCGGCGCCGGAGATACGCAGTATTTT. Full variable domain (missing parts from reference TRBV7-2 and TRBJ2-3): GAGVSQSPSNKVTEKGKDVELRCDPISGHTALYWYRQSLGQGLEFLIYFQGNSAPDKSGLPSDRFSAERTGGSVSTLTIQRTQQEDSAVYLCASSSPGAGDTQYFGPGTRLTVL.

V gene TRBV20-1 combines with J gene TRBJ2-1; D is perhaps TRBD1 (6 bases). The V end was cut by 1 base, the J end by 2 bases, with 15 bases between. Looked up from germline, CDR1 is DFQATT and CDR2 is SNEGSKA (reference sequence). The CDR3 has 16 amino acids. The CDR3 sequence: CSARGIGDTPYNEQFF. CDR3 coding DNA: TGCAGTGCTAGAGGAATCGGGGACACCCCCTACAATGAGCAGTTCTTC.

This clone was seen a few times. V is TRBV28 and J is TRBJ1-6, with D unclear. There are 13 residues in the CDR3. V shed 9 bases and J shed 4 bases, with 10 bases lying between them. CDR1 is MDHEN and CDR2 is SYDVKM in the germline V gene. DNA for the CDR3: TGTGCCAGTTGCACAAGATATAATTCACCCCTCCACTTT. This encodes CASCTRYNSPLHF.

This clone has a handful of counts. CDR3 nucleotide sequence: TGTGCCAGCAGTGAAGGGACAGGGGGTAATTCACCCCTCCACTTT. Its translation is CASSEGTGGNSPLHF. This chain connects TRBV6-1 to TRBJ1-6; 10 bases agree with TRBD1. There are 15 residues in the CDR3. The ends lost 1 base at V and 6 bases at J; junction bases unmatched: 0. CDR1 is MNHNS, CDR2 SASEGT, per germline.